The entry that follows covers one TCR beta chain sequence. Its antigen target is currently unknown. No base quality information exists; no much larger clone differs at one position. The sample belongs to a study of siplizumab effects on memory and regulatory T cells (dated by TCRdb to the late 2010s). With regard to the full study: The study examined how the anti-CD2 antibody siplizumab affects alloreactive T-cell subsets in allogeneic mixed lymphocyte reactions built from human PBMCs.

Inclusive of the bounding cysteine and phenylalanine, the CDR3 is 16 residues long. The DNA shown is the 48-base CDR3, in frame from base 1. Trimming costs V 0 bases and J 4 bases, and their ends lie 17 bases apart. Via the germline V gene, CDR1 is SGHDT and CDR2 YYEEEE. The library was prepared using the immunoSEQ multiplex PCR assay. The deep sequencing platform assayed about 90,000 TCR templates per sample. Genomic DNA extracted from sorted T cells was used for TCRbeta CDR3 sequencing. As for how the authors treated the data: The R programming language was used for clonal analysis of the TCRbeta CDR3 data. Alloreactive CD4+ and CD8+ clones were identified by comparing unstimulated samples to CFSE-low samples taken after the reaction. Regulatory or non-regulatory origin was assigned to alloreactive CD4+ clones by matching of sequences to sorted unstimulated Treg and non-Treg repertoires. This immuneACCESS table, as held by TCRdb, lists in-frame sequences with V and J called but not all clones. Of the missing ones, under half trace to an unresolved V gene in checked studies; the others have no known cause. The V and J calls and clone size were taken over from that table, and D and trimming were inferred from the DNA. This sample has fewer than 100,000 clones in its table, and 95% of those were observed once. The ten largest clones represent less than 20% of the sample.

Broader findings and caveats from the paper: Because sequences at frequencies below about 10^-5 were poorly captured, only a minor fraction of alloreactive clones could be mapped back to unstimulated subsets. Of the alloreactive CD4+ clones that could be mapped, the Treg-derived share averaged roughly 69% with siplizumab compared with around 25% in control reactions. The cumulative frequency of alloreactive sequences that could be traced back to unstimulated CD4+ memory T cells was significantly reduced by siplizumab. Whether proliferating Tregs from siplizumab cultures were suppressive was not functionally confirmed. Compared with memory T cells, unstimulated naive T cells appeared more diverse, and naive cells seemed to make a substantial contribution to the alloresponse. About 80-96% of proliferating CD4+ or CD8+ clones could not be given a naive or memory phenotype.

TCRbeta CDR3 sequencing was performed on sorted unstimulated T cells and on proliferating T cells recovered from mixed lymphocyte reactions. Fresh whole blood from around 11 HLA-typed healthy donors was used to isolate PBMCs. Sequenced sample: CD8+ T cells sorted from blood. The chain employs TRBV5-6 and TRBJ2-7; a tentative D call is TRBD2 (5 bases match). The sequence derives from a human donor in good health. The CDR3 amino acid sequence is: CASSLGGYLANYEQYF. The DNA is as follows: TGTGCCAGCAGCTTGGGAGGCTACCTAGCAAATTACGAGCAGTACTTC.